The rows below give T cell receptor beta chains drawn from one sample of a study of relationships among human T cell subsets. TCRdb ran MiXCR on the multiplex PCR reads and lists one entry per CDR3 protein. The sample contains 7,000 to 8,500 distinct CDR3 sequences, around 64% of which appear only once. Sequences were obtained from naive and transitional (CD45RA+) T cells sorted from blood. Receptors originate from a man aged 35-49 years in good health. Both conserved end residues are part of each CDR3. D genes are given only for firm matches. Expanded clones get a size class; other rows say once, few or many, or leave the size out.

-	TRBV5-4	-	TRBJ2-7	TGCGCCAGCAGCTTGCCGGGGTCACGCTCCTACGAGCAGTACTTC	CASSLPGSRSYEQYF
-	TRBV28	TRBD1	TRBJ1-1	TGTGCCAGCAGCCCAGGGGCCGGGACAGCGAACACTGAAGCTTTCTTT	CASSPGAGTANTEAFF
few	TRBV11-2	-	TRBJ1-3	TGTGCCAGCAGCTTAGTTGACGGGGGAGGACCTGGAAACACCATATATTTT	CASSLVDGGGPGNTIYF
-	TRBV6-4	-	TRBJ2-1	TGTGCCAGCAGTGACTCGAGCCACAATGAGCAGTTCTTC	CASSDSSHNEQFF
-	TRBV20-1	-	TRBJ1-3	TGCAGTGCTAGAGTCCTAATGCGGCTGCCTACGACCTCTGGAAACACCATATATTTT	CSARVLMRLPTTSGNTIYF
-	TRBV11-2	-	TRBJ2-3	TGTGCCAGCAGCTTAGCCGTCGGGCCCAGCACAGATACGCAGTATTTT	CASSLAVGPSTDTQYF
-	TRBV25-1	-	TRBJ1-4	TGTGCCAGAAGGTTGCAACTGTTTTTT	CARRLQLFF
few	TRBV18	-	TRBJ1-1	TGTGCCAGCTCACCACCGCCTCCCTTCCTACGCCCCATGAACACTGAAGCTTTCTTT	CASSPPPPFLRPMNTEAFF
few	TRBV27	TRBD1	TRBJ2-1	TGTGCCAGCAGTCCCCCTGACAGGGATAATGAGCAGTTCTTC	CASSPPDRDNEQFF
-	TRBV27	TRBD1	TRBJ2-7	TGTGCCAGCAGTTGGGACAGGGGACCCTACGAGCAGTACTTC	CASSWDRGPYEQYF
-	TRBV18	-	TRBJ2-7	TGTGCCACCACCCGGGACACACCCTACGAGCAGTACTTC	CATTRDTPYEQYF
-	TRBV12-3/TRBV12-4	-	TRBJ1-1	TGTGCCAGCAGGTTCCTGCCCCGGAACACTGAAGCTTTCTTT	CASRFLPRNTEAFF
-	TRBV6-5	-	TRBJ1-1	TGTGCCAGCAGGGGAGGCAGCGAAGCTTTCTTT	CASRGGSEAFF
-	TRBV28	-	TRBJ2-7	TGTGCCAGCAGTTTTCCAGGGGACTACGAGCAGTACTTC	CASSFPGDYEQYF
-	TRBV7-3	-	TRBJ2-1	TGTGCCAGCAGCGACGGACTTCGGGGCTATGAGCAGTTCTTC	CASSDGLRGYEQFF
-	TRBV11-2	TRBD2	TRBJ2-1	TGTGCCAGCAGCTTTACCCCGGGACTAGCGGTATTAAGTGAGCAGTTCTTC	CASSFTPGLAVLSEQFF
-	TRBV27	TRBD1	TRBJ2-7	TGTGCCAGCAGTTCATGGCCGTTAACAGGGGGTATCTACGAGCAGTACTTC	CASSSWPLTGGIYEQYF
-	TRBV28	TRBD1	TRBJ1-4	TGTGCCAGCAGTTCCGCCCTCATGACAGGGGCTGAAAAACTGTTTTTT	CASSSALMTGAEKLFF
-	TRBV29-1	-	TRBJ1-2	TGCAGCGTTGAAGATCCTACAGGGCGCCGATATGGCTACACCTTC	CSVEDPTGRRYGYTF
-	TRBV4-1	-	TRBJ2-7	TGCGCCAGCAGCCAAGATGAAACAGGGTCCTACGAGCAGTACTTC	CASSQDETGSYEQYF
-	TRBV10-2	-	TRBJ2-7	TGCGCCAGCAGTGAGAAGCGGCTCAGCTCCTACGAGCAGTACTTC	CASSEKRLSSYEQYF
-	TRBV29-1	-	TRBJ2-5	TGCAGCGTTGTTTTGACAGGAGACGTCCAAGAGACCCAGTACTTC	CSVVLTGDVQETQYF
-	TRBV2	-	TRBJ2-3	TGTGCCAGCGGGGTGGATAGCACAGATACGCAGTATTTT	CASGVDSTDTQYF
-	TRBV4-1	-	TRBJ1-2	TGCGCCAGCAGCCAAGATCTCAGGGCGACCTATGTGGGCTACACCTTC	CASSQDLRATYVGYTF
-	TRBV7-9	TRBD1	TRBJ2-1	TGTGCCAGCAGCTTAGGGGACAGGATGTTCGATGAGCAGTTCTTC	CASSLGDRMFDEQFF
few	TRBV7-8	-	TRBJ2-7	TGTGCCAGCAGCGCTTCGACAGTCAGCGAGCAGTACTTC	CASSASTVSEQYF
-	TRBV28	-	TRBJ1-1	TGTGCCAGCAGCCTTTTTCGAGGGATGAACACTGAAGCTTTCTTT	CASSLFRGMNTEAFF
-	TRBV28	TRBD2	TRBJ2-5	TGCGCCAGCAGCCAAGTTATTAGCGGGAGGAATGATCGAGAGACCCAGTACTTC	CASSQVISGRNDRETQYF
-	TRBV11-2	TRBD1	TRBJ2-3	TGTGCCAGCAGCTCCAGACAGGGGTCAACCACAGATACGCAGTATTTT	CASSSRQGSTTDTQYF
few	TRBV28	TRBD2	TRBJ2-1	TGTGCCAGCAGTTCCGAATGGACTAGCGGGGGCCAGAATGAGCAGTTCTTC	CASSSEWTSGGQNEQFF
-	TRBV5-1	TRBD1	TRBJ1-1	TGCGCCAGCGATACGGGACAGCCCAACACTGAAGCTTTCTTT	CASDTGQPNTEAFF
-	TRBV20-1	TRBD2	TRBJ2-2	TGCAGTGCTAGAGATGAAAGCGGGAGGGACACCGGGGAGCTGTTTTTT	CSARDESGRDTGELFF
-	TRBV7-6	-	TRBJ2-1	TGTGCCAGCAGCTTAGCCCCCGGGAGCAATGAGCAGTTCTTC	CASSLAPGSNEQFF
-	TRBV10-2	-	TRBJ2-1	TGCGCCAGCAGTGCAGGCAGGGAACTTTACAATGAGCAGTTCTTC	CASSAGRELYNEQFF
-	TRBV28	TRBD2	TRBJ2-7	TGTGCCAGCAGTCCCCGACTAGCGGAGCTACTAGCCTACGAGCAGTACTTC	CASSPRLAELLAYEQYF
-	TRBV27	TRBD1	TRBJ2-7	TGTGCCAGCAGTTTATCACCAGGGGCAGGGGGCAGATACGAGCAGTACTTC	CASSLSPGAGGRYEQYF
-	TRBV27	TRBD2	TRBJ2-7	TGTGCCAGCAGCCTAGGACTAGCTCGGGGCGAGCAGTACTTC	CASSLGLARGEQYF
few	TRBV13	-	TRBJ1-2	TGTGCCAGCAGCTTAGGCCGGGGCAGGGCGGGCTATGGCTACACCTTC	CASSLGRGRAGYGYTF
-	TRBV11-2	-	TRBJ2-1	TGTGCCAGCAGCGGGGGGCGATGGGACACGCAGTTCTTC	CASSGGRWDTQFF
-	TRBV12-3/TRBV12-4	TRBD1	TRBJ2-7	TGTGCCAGCAGTCAGCAACAGGGGGCGACGGACTACGAGCAGTACTTC	CASSQQQGATDYEQYF
-	TRBV13	-	TRBJ2-7	TGTGCCAGCAGCTTCTACAGCTCCTCCTACGAGCAGTACTTC	CASSFYSSSYEQYF
-	TRBV11-2	-	TRBJ2-3	TGTGCCAGCGCGCTTCCGACGACAGGTATAAGCACAGATACGCAGTATTTT	CASALPTTGISTDTQYF
-	TRBV18	TRBD1	TRBJ1-1	TGTGCCAGCTCACCACCACGCACAGGGGTGGGGACTGAAGCTTTCTTT	CASSPPRTGVGTEAFF
medium-sized	TRBV5-1	TRBD1	TRBJ2-1	TGCGCCAGCAGCTGGACAGGGGCCGGTGAGCAGTTCTTC	CASSWTGAGEQFF